This passage covers 3 T cell receptor beta chains from one sample sequenced in a study of blood T cell repertoires in COVID-19. TCRdb's table, derived via immunoSEQ multiplex PCR, lists solely in-frame clones and lacks some. The sample contains about 230,000 clones, roughly 85% of which appear only once. Specimen: peripheral blood. All receptors come from a woman in her seventies with active or convalescent COVID-19.

A remark on this clone: The same CDR3 arises from other DNA sequences in this sample as well. The chain joins TRBV7-9 to TRBJ2-7; 7 bases fit TRBD2. The CDR3 has 13 residues. Germline V CDR1 and CDR2: SEHNR, FQNEAQ (reference sequence). Unmatched junction bases numbered 3, after V lost 5 bases and J lost 2 bases. The CDR3 here is CASSASGTYEQYF. Written as DNA, the CDR3 is TGTGCCAGCAGCGCAAGCGGGACCTACGAGCAGTACTTC. Complete variable domain (other parts from reference TRBV7-9 and TRBJ2-7): DTGVSQNPRHKITKRGQNVTFRCDPISEHNRLYWYRQTLGQGPEFLTYFQNEAQLEKSRLLSDRFSAERPKGSFSTLEIQRTEQGDSAMYLCASSASGTYEQYFGPGTRLTVT.

The chain recombines TRBV27 with TRBJ2-5; possible D gene TRBD2, 6 bases. This CDR3 has 13 amino acids. Looked up from germline, CDR1 is MNHEY and CDR2 is SMNVEV (reference sequence). V lost 5 bases to trimming and J lost 3 bases, with 10 bases between them. The CDR3 reads CASSRSGEETQYF. The CDR3 bases are TGTGCCAGCAGTAGGTCGGGGGAAGAGACCCAGTACTTC.

V gene TRBV7-8 combines with J gene TRBJ1-1; D uncertain. V lost 1 base, J lost 1 base, and 7 bases lay in between. This CDR3 spans 14 amino acids. Germline V gene lookup returns CDR1 SGHVS and CDR2 FQNEAQ. Written as DNA, the CDR3 is TGTGCCAGCAGCTTAGTTGGGCGGAACACTGAAGCTTTCTTT. Protein sequence: CASSLVGRNTEAFF.